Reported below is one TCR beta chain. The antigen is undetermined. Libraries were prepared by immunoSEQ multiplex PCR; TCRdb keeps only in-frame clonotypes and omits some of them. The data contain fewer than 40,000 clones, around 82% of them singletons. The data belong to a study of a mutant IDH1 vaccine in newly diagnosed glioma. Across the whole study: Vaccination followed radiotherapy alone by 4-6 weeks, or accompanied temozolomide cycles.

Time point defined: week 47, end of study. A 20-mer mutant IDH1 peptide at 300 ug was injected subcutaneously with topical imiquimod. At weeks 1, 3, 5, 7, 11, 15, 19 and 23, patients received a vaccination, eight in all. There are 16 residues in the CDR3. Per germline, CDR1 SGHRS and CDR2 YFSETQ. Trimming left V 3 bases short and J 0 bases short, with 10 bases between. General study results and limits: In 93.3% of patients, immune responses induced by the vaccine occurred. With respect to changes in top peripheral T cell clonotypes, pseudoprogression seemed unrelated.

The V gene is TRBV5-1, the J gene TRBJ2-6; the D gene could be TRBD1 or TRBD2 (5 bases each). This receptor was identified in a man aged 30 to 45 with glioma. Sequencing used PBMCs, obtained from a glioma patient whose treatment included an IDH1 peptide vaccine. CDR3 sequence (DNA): TGCGCCAGCAGCTCGGGACGAAACTCTGGGGCCAACGTCCTGACTTTC. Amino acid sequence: CASSSGRNSGANVLTF.